Listed below are T cell receptor beta chains from one sample, sequenced in a study of blood T cell repertoires in COVID-19. Here immunoSEQ multiplex PCR was the method, and the copy in TCRdb shows in-frame clones only, minus some. The sample consists of more than 85,000 clones, roughly 82% of them appearing once. The specimen was peripheral blood. The receptors were gathered from an older man with acute or convalescent COVID-19. Each CDR3 is given with its conserved first and last residue. Each record gives: V gene, J gene, CDR3 protein.

>TRBV6-1|TRBJ2-1
CASSRGLARDEQFF
>TRBV11-2|TRBJ1-5
CASSLAPGQFQHF
>TRBV24-1|TRBJ1-3
CATSDGTQGTVNTGNTIYF
>TRBV5-6|TRBJ1-5
CASSLRTGIGQPQHF
>TRBV7-6|TRBJ1-2
CASSPNTF
>TRBV19|TRBJ2-3
CASSARDSYPDTQYF
>TRBV11-2|TRBJ1-2
CASSPGVNYGYTF
>TRBV11-2|TRBJ2-7
CASSLFLGQEDEQYF
>TRBV5-6|TRBJ2-3
CASSLPGGDRGRTGDTQYF
>TRBV12-3/TRBV12-4|TRBJ1-5
CASSSSWDSQGHF
>TRBV30|TRBJ2-2
CAWSGLAGGYGNGELFF
>TRBV7-9|TRBJ1-3
CASSLTGSGNTIYF
>TRBV7-2|TRBJ2-5
CASSSTRQETQYF
>TRBV7-2|TRBJ2-7
CASSRQGYEQYF
>TRBV5-1|TRBJ1-6
CASSLEGQGNSPLHF
>TRBV4-3|TRBJ1-2
CASSHPGQGDYGYTF
>TRBV19|TRBJ2-1
CASSILLAGGPSSYNEQFF
>TRBV25-1|TRBJ1-2
CASLDTGQGFRGYTF
>TRBV7-8|TRBJ2-5
CASSLDRGRETQYF
>TRBV6-5|TRBJ2-2
CVSRQRGTGELFF
>TRBV18|TRBJ1-2
CASSSPGQAFGTF
>TRBV14|TRBJ2-1
CASSQVGLNEQFF
>TRBV6-5|TRBJ1-2
CASSYSRQGDYGYTF
>TRBV7-2|TRBJ2-2
CASSLTVVNTGELFF
>TRBV7-9|TRBJ2-6
CASSLIASHNVLTF
>TRBV29-1|TRBJ2-7
CSVIQGVYEQYF
>TRBV6-5|TRBJ1-2
CASSWDKNYGYTF
>TRBV5-6|TRBJ2-7
CASSLGLAGAYEQYF
>TRBV11-2|TRBJ1-2
CASSLTGSYGYTF
>TRBV5-1|TRBJ2-7
CASAGGAYEQYF
>TRBV14|TRBJ1-2
CASSQQGGNYGYTF
>TRBV28|TRBJ2-6
CASSFGGVFSGANVLTF